This T cell receptor beta chain comes out of a study of OX40 agonist ivuxolimab in advanced cancers. The assay was immunoSEQ multiplex PCR, and TCRdb's table has in-frame clones only and misses some. The repertoire holds tens of thousands of clones, 70% to 90% seen once, with over 25% in the top ten. This CDR3 region has 13 residues. V was pared by 6 bases and J by 3 bases, with 4 bases of the junction left unmatched. Looked up from germline, CDR1 is MNHEY and CDR2 is SMNVEV (reference sequence). Material: CD4+ or CD8+ T cells sorted from blood, obtained in a trial of the OX40 agonist ivuxolimab. This clonotype originated in an adult with an advanced solid tumor such as melanoma, head and neck, liver or kidney cancer. V gene TRBV27 combines with J gene TRBJ2-7, with TRBD1 matching 8 bases. The CDR3 is CASSRTGYYEQYF. CDR3 DNA: TGTGCCAGCAGCCGGACAGGGTACTACGAGCAGTACTTC.